These T cell receptor beta chains were read from a single sample in a study of PD-1 blockade in classical Hodgkin lymphoma. Sequencing used immunoSEQ multiplex PCR; TCRdb keeps in-frame clones, though not all of them. The sample consists of 80,000 to 95,000 clones, 83% of them appearing once. The sequencing here drew on peripheral blood mononuclear cells (PBMCs), taken before the fourth cycle of nivolumab. The receptors derive from a human donor with classical Hodgkin lymphoma. Both conserved end residues are part of each CDR3. Each record gives: D gene, V gene, J gene, CDR3 protein. The D gene is left open where the match is weak.

.	TRBV5-5	TRBJ2-3	CASSWNGLITDTQYF
.	TRBV6-7	TRBJ1-4	CASSLRRTNEKLFF
TRBD1	TRBV2	TRBJ2-5	CASGPGQGLNKETQYF
.	TRBV7-9	TRBJ1-1	CASSPLSGAFF
TRBD1	TRBV7-6	TRBJ2-2	CASVRGQGDTGELFF
.	TRBV4-1	TRBJ1-2	CASSPRDRGDPYGYTF
.	TRBV5-8	TRBJ1-2	CASSPDGPGYGYTF
.	TRBV5-4	TRBJ2-5	CASSTPSKGETQYF
.	TRBV5-6	TRBJ1-5	CASSWAAYRGNQPQHF
.	TRBV11-2	TRBJ2-7	CASSPKLEQYF
TRBD1	TRBV25-1	TRBJ1-6	CASSAPGTGSSPLHF
.	TRBV27	TRBJ2-1	CASSWGDSYNEQFF
.	TRBV28	TRBJ1-2	CASRSFGSKRNYGYTF
.	TRBV5-1	TRBJ2-7	CASSSDLLGSSYEQYF
.	TRBV28	TRBJ2-6	CASSRQSGANVLTF
.	TRBV4-1	TRBJ2-7	CASSHPRTPLGSYEQYF
.	TRBV7-9	TRBJ1-4	CASSAQTGATNEKLFF
.	TRBV11-1	TRBJ1-2	CASSLASTSYGYTF
TRBD2	TRBV6-5	TRBJ2-1	CASSYAGGNEQFF
.	TRBV29-1	TRBJ2-7	CSVGTGAYEQYF
.	TRBV7-2	TRBJ2-2	CASSLWLINTGELFF
TRBD2	TRBV4-2	TRBJ2-3	CASSQDPAGVSDTQYF
.	TRBV5-6	TRBJ1-5	CASSATGLQPQHF
.	TRBV7-2	TRBJ2-2	CASSSVARTGELFF
.	TRBV10-3	TRBJ1-1	CAISEFEGTSSEAFF
TRBD2	TRBV30	TRBJ2-5	CAWSAASGEFNRETQYF
.	TRBV7-9	TRBJ1-1	CASSFGLNTEAFF
.	TRBV10-3	TRBJ1-5	CAISESGPTDNQPQHF
TRBD1	TRBV29-1	TRBJ2-3	CSVDRSGQGGPDTQYF
.	TRBV7-9	TRBJ1-4	CASSLASEKLFF
.	TRBV7-9	TRBJ1-3	CASSSAYGDTPSSGNTIYF
.	TRBV4-1	TRBJ1-5	CASSQVRGDYQPQHF
TRBD2	TRBV29-1	TRBJ2-3	CSGVKAGPSTDTQYF
.	TRBV7-9	TRBJ2-7	CASTSAHEQYF
.	TRBV11-2	TRBJ1-1	CASSLDRGAEAFF
.	TRBV6-6	TRBJ1-2	CASSYSSGGAGYGYTF
TRBD2	TRBV4-2	TRBJ2-2	CASSQVGTSGRNTGELFF
.	TRBV6-5	TRBJ1-1	CASSLPGLVNTEAFF
TRBD2	TRBV10-3	TRBJ2-1	CAISETSGEYNEQFF
TRBD1	TRBV9	TRBJ1-2	CASSVNWAQGPVGGYTF
.	TRBV7-8	TRBJ1-2	CASSLAPGGRWANYGYTF
TRBD1	TRBV2	TRBJ1-1	CASSNLGQPYTEAFF
TRBD2	TRBV11-1	TRBJ2-5	CASSLGLTLAGLTETQYF
.	TRBV7-2	TRBJ1-5	CASSLGGGARNNQPQHF
.	TRBV5-1	TRBJ2-1	CASSRRDQSYNEQFF
.	TRBV11-2	TRBJ2-5	CASSLEAGEWETQYF
.	TRBV9	TRBJ2-7	CASSPTVQSSYEQYF
.	TRBV7-8	TRBJ2-1	CASSLRTAYNEQFF